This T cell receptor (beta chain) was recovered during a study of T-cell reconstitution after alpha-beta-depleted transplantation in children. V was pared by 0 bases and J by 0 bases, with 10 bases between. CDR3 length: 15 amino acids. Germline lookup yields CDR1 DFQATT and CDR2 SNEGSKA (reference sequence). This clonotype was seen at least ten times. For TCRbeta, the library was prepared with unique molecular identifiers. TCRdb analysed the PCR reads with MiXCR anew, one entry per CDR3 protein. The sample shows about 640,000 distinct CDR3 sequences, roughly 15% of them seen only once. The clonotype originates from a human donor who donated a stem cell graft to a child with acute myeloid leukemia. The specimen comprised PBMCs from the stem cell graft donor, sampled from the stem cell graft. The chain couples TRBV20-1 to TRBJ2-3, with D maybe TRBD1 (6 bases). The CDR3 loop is CSAREAGVSTDTQYF. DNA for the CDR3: TGCAGTGCTAGAGAGGCAGGGGTGAGCACAGATACGCAGTATTTT.